The 8 T cell receptor beta chains below come from one sample, sequenced in a study of response to subunit inactivated influenza vaccine. TCRdb fed the RT-PCR reads into MiXCR, producing one record per CDR3 protein. The profile covers 600,000 to 850,000 distinct CDR3 sequences, with about 14% appearing a single time and roughly 7.6% taken by the ten largest. The specimen was PBMCs from blood, collected less than 15 days before vaccination. All receptors derive from a man aged 50-59 years who received an inactivated influenza vaccine.

This chain links TRBV20-1 with TRBJ2-2, with a possible D match to TRBD1 (5 bases). The ends were cut back, 2 bases at V and 4 bases at J, with 11 bases in the middle. Germline V gives CDR1 DFQATT, CDR2 SNEGSKA (reference sequence). This CDR3 is 14 amino acids long. The CDR3 reads CSARQGRSTGELFF. The CDR3 bases are TGCAGTGCTAGACAGGGTCGGTCCACCGGGGAGCTGTTTTTT.

The V and J genes are TRBV7-2 and TRBJ2-5, with TRBD2 matching over 12 bases. Looked up from germline, CDR1 is SGHTA and CDR2 is FQGNSA. V was clipped by 7 bases and J by 8 bases; unmatched bases: 11. The CDR3 runs to 15 residues. The CDR3 spells CASTLTSGRSDTQYF. CDR3 bases: TGTGCCAGCACCCTGACTAGCGGGAGATCCGATACCCAGTACTTC.

A few counts support this clonotype. The rearrangement uses TRBV28 and TRBJ2-7; TRBD2 agrees at 11 bases. The CDR3 consists of 15 residues. CDR1 MDHEN and CDR2 SYDVKM come from the germline V gene. J lost 2 bases, V lost 5 bases, and 5 bases had no gene match. The CDR3 nucleotides are TGTGCCAGCAGTCCCCTAGCGGGAGGACCCTACGAGCAGTACTTC. It yields the protein CASSPLAGGPYEQYF.

This clonotype was observed a few times. V gene TRBV12-3 or TRBV12-4 combines with J gene TRBJ2-2; D is possibly TRBD1 (6 bases). This CDR3 is built from 14 residues. V dropped 9 bases and J dropped 5 bases, with 16 bases sitting between them. The CDR3: CASSPNRETGELFF. The CDR3 bases are TGTGCCAGTTCCCCTAACAGGGAAACCGGGGAGCTGTTTTTT.

This clonotype showed up just a few times. The J gene is TRBJ1-1, the V gene TRBV29-1; maybe TRBD1 (5 bases). CDR3 size: 14 residues. CDR1 and CDR2 (germline): SQVTM, ANQGSEA. The V and J ends lost 6 bases and 6 bases respectively, with 20 bases between them. The CDR3 sequence: CSVELLGPNSEAFF. The CDR3 nucleotides are TGCAGCGTCGAACTTTTGGGGCCCAACTCTGAAGCTTTCTTT. Filled out from reference TRBV29-1 and TRBJ1-1, the complete variable domain reads SAVISQKPSRDICQRGTSLTIQCQVDSQVTMMFWYRQQPGQSLTLIATANQGSEATYESGFVIDKFPISRPNLTFSTLTVSNMSPEDSSIYLCSVELLGPNSEAFFGQGTRLTVV.

A few counts support this clonotype. At one end, the junction sequence differs from germline, possibly due to a read error. V is TRBV5-1 and J is TRBJ2-7, with TRBD1 matching over 7 bases. Germline V gene sequence: CDR1 SGHRS, CDR2 YFSETQ. This CDR3 contains 15 residues. CDR3 coding DNA: TGCGCCAGCGGCTTGGCCGGCCAGGGGGTAGGCGAGCAGTACTTC. Its protein is CASGLAGQGVGEQYF.

This clonotype was counted a few times. This chain joins TRBV20-1 and TRBJ1-6; a possible D gene is TRBD1 (5 bases). The CDR3 contains 18 residues. Germline-derived CDR1 and CDR2 are DFQATT and SNEGSKA (reference sequence). V shed 1 base and J shed 0 bases, with 16 bases lying between them. This chain's CDR3 is CSARGDDSYFSYNSPLHF. CDR3 nucleotides: TGCAGTGCTAGAGGGGATGACAGTTATTTCTCCTATAATTCACCCCTCCACTTT.

This clonotype was detected ten times or more. V and J are TRBV29-1 and TRBJ2-2, with 7 nucleotides matching TRBD1. There are 14 residues in the CDR3. Germline values: CDR1 SQVTM, CDR2 ANQGSEA. V shed 4 bases, J shed 4 bases, and the junction held 6 bases outside the gene matches. The CDR3, as DNA: TGCAGCGTTGGTACGGGACAGATCACCGGGGAGCTGTTTTTT. Translating gives CSVGTGQITGELFF.